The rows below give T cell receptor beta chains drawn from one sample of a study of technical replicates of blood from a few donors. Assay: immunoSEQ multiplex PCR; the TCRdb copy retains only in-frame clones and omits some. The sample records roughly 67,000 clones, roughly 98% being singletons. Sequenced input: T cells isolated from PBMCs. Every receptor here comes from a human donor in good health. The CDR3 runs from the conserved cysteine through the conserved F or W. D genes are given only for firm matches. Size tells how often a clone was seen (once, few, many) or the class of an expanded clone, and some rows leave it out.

CASSIGQYLNQPQHF	TGTGCCAGTAGTATAGGACAGTACCTCAATCAGCCCCAGCATTTT	TRBJ1-5	-	once	TRBV19
CASSLGASTGTDTQYF	TGTGCCAGCAGCTTAGGGGCTAGCACGGGCACAGATACGCAGTATTTT	TRBJ2-3	-	-	TRBV7-9
CASSVGVLRGEKLFF	TGTGCCAGCAGCGTAGGTGTACTCAGAGGCGAAAAACTGTTTTTT	TRBJ1-4	-	-	TRBV9
CASSQEQGQLYNEQFF	TGCGCCAGCAGCCAAGAACAGGGCCAGCTATACAATGAGCAGTTCTTC	TRBJ2-1	-	-	TRBV4-1
CASSSGGTGAGNTIYF	TGTGCCAGCAGCTCAGGAGGGACAGGGGCTGGAAACACCATATATTTT	TRBJ1-3	TRBD1	-	TRBV7-2
CASSPLGREETQYF	TGTGCCAGCAGTCCACTGGGGAGAGAAGAGACCCAGTACTTC	TRBJ2-5	-	-	TRBV28
CASSSETGLAYEQYF	TGCGCCAGCAGCTCGGAGACAGGCTTAGCCTACGAGCAGTACTTC	TRBJ2-7	-	once	TRBV5-1
CASSEALGRTAVTDTQYF	TGTGCCAGCAGTGAAGCGCTCGGGAGGACGGCCGTCACAGATACGCAGTATTTT	TRBJ2-3	TRBD2	-	TRBV6-1
CASSLATVNTEAFF	TGTGCCAGCAGTTTAGCGACAGTGAACACTGAAGCTTTCTTT	TRBJ1-1	-	-	TRBV28
CASSLGARGSTEAFF	TGTGCCAGCAGCTTAGGGGCGAGGGGGAGCACTGAAGCTTTCTTT	TRBJ1-1	-	-	TRBV11-3
CASTDSGRAVQETQYF	TGTGCCAGCACCGATAGCGGGAGGGCCGTCCAAGAGACCCAGTACTTC	TRBJ2-5	TRBD2	-	TRBV28
CASSQDYRWGQGGQETQYF	TGCGCCAGCAGCCAAGATTATCGGTGGGGACAGGGAGGCCAAGAGACCCAGTACTTC	TRBJ2-5	TRBD1	once	TRBV4-1
CASSSTPFTGTGGTEAFF	TGTGCCAGCAGCTCTACCCCGTTTACCGGGACAGGGGGCACTGAAGCTTTCTTT	TRBJ1-1	TRBD1	-	TRBV13
CASRATLEETQYF	TGTGCCAGCAGGGCTACACTAGAAGAGACCCAGTACTTC	TRBJ2-5	-	-	TRBV2
CASSYYEGARYEQYF	TGTGCCAGCAGTTACTACGAGGGGGCAAGATACGAGCAGTACTTC	TRBJ2-7	TRBD1	-	TRBV6-6
CASSLSRGQNTEAFF	TGTGCCAGCAGTTTATCCAGGGGGCAGAACACTGAAGCTTTCTTT	TRBJ1-1	TRBD1	-	TRBV27
CASRQILAGSLEQFF	TGCGCCAGCAGACAGATACTAGCAGGAAGTCTTGAGCAGTTCTTC	TRBJ2-1	-	-	TRBV5-1
CATSRGTSGSWETQYF	TGTGCCACCAGCAGAGGGACTAGCGGGAGCTGGGAGACCCAGTACTTC	TRBJ2-5	TRBD2	-	TRBV15
CASSHTGSNNEQYF	TGCGCCAGCAGCCATACCGGGTCGAACAACGAGCAGTACTTC	TRBJ2-7	-	-	TRBV4-1
CASSVALVAGGFNEQFF	TGTGCCAGCAGCGTAGCTCTAGTAGCGGGAGGATTCAATGAGCAGTTCTTC	TRBJ2-1	TRBD2	-	TRBV9
CASSTPGTSGTTGGANVLTF	TGTGCCAGCAGCACGCCCGGGACTAGCGGGACAACCGGCGGGGCCAACGTCCTGACTTTC	TRBJ2-6	TRBD2	once	TRBV4-2
CASSEMTLAKGGELFF	TGTGCCAGCAGTGAGATGACTCTAGCGAAGGGCGGGGAGCTGTTTTTT	TRBJ2-2	-	-	TRBV6-4
CASSITGVGEQYF	TGTGCCAGTAGTATAACAGGGGTCGGCGAGCAGTACTTC	TRBJ2-7	TRBD1	-	TRBV19
CASRGQVNTEAFF	TGTGCCAGCAGAGGACAGGTGAACACTGAAGCTTTCTTT	TRBJ1-1	TRBD1	once	TRBV6-1
CASIVQGAHGYTF	TGTGCCAGCATTGTACAGGGGGCGCATGGCTACACCTTC	TRBJ1-2	TRBD1	-	TRBV5-4